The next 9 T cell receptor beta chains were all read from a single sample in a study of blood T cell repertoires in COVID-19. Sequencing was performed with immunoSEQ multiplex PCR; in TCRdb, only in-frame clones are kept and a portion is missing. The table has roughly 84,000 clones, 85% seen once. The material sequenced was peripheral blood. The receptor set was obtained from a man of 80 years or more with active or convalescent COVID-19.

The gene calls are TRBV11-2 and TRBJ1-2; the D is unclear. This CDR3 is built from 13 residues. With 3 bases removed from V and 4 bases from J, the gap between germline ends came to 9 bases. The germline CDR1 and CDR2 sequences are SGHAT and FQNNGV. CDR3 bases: TGTGCCAGCAGCTTGGCCGGAGGCTATGGCTACACCTTC. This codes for CASSLAGGYGYTF.

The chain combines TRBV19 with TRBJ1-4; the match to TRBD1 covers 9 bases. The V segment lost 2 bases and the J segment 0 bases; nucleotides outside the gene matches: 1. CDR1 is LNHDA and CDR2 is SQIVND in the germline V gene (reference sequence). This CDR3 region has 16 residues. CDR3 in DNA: TGTGCCAGTAGTATACGACAGGGGGCAACTAATGAAAAACTGTTTTTT. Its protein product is CASSIRQGATNEKLFF. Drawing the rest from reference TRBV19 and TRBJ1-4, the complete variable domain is DGGITQSPKYLFRKEGQNVTLSCEQNLNHDAMYWYRQDPGQGLRLIYYSQIVNDFQKGDIAEGYSVSREKKESFPLTVTSAQKNPTAFYLCASSIRQGATNEKLFFGSGTQLSVL.

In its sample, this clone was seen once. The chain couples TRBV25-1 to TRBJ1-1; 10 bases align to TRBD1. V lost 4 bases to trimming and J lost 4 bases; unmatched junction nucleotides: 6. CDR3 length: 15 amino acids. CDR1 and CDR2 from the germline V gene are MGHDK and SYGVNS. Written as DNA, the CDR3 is TGTGCCAGCAGTGGGGACAGGGGACGAGGCACTGAAGCTTTCTTT. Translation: CASSGDRGRGTEAFF. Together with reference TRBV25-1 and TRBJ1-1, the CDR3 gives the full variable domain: EADIYQTPRYLVIGTGKKITLECSQTMGHDKMYWYQQDPGMELHLIHYSYGVNSTEKGDLSSESTVSRIRTEHFPLTLESARPSHTSQYLCASSGDRGRGTEAFFGQGTRLTVV.

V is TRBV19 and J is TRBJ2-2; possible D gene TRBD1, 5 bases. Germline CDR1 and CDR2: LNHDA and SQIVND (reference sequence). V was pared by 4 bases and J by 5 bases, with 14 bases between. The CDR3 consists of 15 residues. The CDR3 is CASSTSPGRTGELFF. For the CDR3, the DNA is TGTGCCAGTAGTACGTCACCAGGGCGGACCGGGGAGCTGTTTTTT.

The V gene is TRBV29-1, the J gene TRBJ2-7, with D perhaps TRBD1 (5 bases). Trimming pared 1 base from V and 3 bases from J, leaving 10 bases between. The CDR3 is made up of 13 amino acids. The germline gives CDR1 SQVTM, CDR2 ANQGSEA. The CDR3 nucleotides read TGCAGCGTTGAAGTTCTTGACAGCTACGAGCAGTACGTC. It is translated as CSVEVLDSYEQYV.

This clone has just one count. This CDR3 is CASSRGQGSEQYV. CDR3 sequence (DNA): TGTGCCAGCAGTAGGGGACAGGGAAGCGAGCAGTACGTC. This chain uses TRBV6-6 with TRBJ2-7, with 9 bases identical to TRBD1. The CDR3 is made up of 13 amino acids. Germline-derived CDR1 and CDR2 are MNHNY and SVGAGI (reference sequence). Trimming took 5 bases from V and 6 from J; bases not matched to a gene: 5.

The CDR3, as DNA: TGTGCCAGCTCACAGAGGAGTACTAGCGGGATAGGTAACACCGGGGAGCTGTTTTTT. Protein sequence: CASSQRSTSGIGNTGELFF. This sequence joins TRBV18 and TRBJ2-2; 10 positions match TRBD2. The CDR3 has 19 residues. V dropped 4 bases and J dropped 2; count of bases not matched to a gene: 13. Germline CDR1 reads KGHSH; CDR2 reads LQKENI.

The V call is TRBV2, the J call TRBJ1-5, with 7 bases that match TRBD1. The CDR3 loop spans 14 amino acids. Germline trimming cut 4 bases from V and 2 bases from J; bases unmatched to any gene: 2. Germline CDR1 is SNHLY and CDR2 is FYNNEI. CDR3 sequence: CASSGQGGNQPQHF. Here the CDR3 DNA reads TGTGCCAGCAGTGGACAGGGAGGCAATCAGCCCCAGCATTTT.

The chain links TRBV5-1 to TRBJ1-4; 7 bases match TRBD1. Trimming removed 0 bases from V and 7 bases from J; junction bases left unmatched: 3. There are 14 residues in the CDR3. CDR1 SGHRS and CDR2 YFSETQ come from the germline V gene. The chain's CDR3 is CASSLEQGSEKLFF. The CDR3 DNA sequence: TGCGCCAGCAGCTTGGAACAGGGGAGTGAAAAACTGTTTTTT.